The present TCR beta chain was sequenced within a study of shared clonotypes between healthy human individuals. Data came from immunoSEQ multiplex PCR; TCRdb stores just in-frame clones and leaves some out. Seen here are roughly 1,800,000 clones, roughly 94% observed once, and the top ten hold roughly 1%. Trimming took off 1 base at V and 4 bases at J, with 8 bases between the two ends. This CDR3 contains 14 residues. Germline V CDR1 and CDR2: SEHNR, FQNEAQ (reference sequence). This clone was counted only a few times. The sample contains more than one DNA sequence encoding this CDR3. Only CD45RO-negative cells positively selected for CCR7 counted as naive CD8 cells, so terminally differentiated effector memory CD45RA+ cells were excluded. Those who donated, Caucasian adults without exception, all lived in Nashville, Tennessee.

Sequenced material: naive CD8+ T cells sorted from blood. The V gene is TRBV7-9, the J gene TRBJ1-3, with D uncertain. The TCR originated in a man younger than 35 in good health. CDR3 protein: CASSLGGSGNTIYF. In DNA, the CDR3 is TGTGCCAGCAGCTTAGGAGGGTCGGGAAACACCATATATTTT.